The T cell receptor beta chain under discussion was sequenced for a study of blood T cell repertoires in COVID-19. Across the whole study: PBMCs, B-cell-depleted T cells, or T cells provided the cDNA or gDNA that made up the material.

The germline V gene has CDR1 SEHNR and CDR2 FQNEAQ (reference sequence). The germline V and J ends were trimmed by 1 base and 2 bases, with 9 bases remaining between them. The CDR3 has 15 residues. Sequencing was performed with immunoSEQ multiplex PCR; in TCRdb, only in-frame clones are kept and a portion is missing. The profile shows tens of thousands of clones, 80% to 90% of them singletons. The receptor's source is a man older than 75 with acute or convalescent COVID-19. The sequenced sample consisted of peripheral blood. The rearrangement links TRBV7-9 to TRBJ1-3, with unresolved D. CDR3 bases: TGTGCCAGCAGCTTAGTGGTGAGGGCTGGAAACACCATATATTTT. Translation gives CASSLVVRAGNTIYF.